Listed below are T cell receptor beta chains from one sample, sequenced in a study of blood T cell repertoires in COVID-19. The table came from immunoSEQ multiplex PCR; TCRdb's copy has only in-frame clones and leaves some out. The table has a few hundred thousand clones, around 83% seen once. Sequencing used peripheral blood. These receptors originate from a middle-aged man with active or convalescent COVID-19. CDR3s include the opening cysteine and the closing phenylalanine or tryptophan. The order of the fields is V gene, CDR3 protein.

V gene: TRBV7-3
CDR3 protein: CASSLNSMNTEAFF

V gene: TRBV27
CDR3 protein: CASSPTARDGYTF

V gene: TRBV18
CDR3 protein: CASSPMIDNLAETQYF

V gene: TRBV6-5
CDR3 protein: CASSSWTSGYNEQFF

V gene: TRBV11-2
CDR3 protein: CASSREGRSDTQYF

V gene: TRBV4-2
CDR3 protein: CASSQESLRTSGGAVTDTQYF

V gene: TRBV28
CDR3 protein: CASRMATNWRDGYTF

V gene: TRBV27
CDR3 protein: CASGQGGPGANVLTF

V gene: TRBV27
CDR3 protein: CASSGRRASGHYNEQFF

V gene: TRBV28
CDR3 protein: CASNPFHRDRNPAYYGYTF

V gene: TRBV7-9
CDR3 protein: CASSRPGAPLNTEAFF

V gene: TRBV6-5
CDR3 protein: CASRQDSNQPQHF

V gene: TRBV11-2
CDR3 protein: CASSLPARANTGELFF

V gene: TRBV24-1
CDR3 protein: CATSDAGTGRGTDTQYF

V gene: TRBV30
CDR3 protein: CAWELAGGADTQYF

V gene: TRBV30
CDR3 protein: CAWSVWDFRSSGANVLTF

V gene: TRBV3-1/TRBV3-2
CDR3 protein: CASSQDERGSEAFF

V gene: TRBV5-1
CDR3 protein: CASSLDARGGQETQYF

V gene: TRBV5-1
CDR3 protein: CASSFGSSFGETQYF

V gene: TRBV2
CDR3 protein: CASKKRVKADNSPLHF

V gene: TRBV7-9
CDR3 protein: CASSLGVGVGQYF

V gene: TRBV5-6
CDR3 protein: CASSLAAGPKNIQYF

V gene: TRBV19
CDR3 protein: CASSPGGGPQETQYF

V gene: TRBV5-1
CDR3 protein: CASSLYRGADEQYF

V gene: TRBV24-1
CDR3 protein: CATSDQQGNEQFF

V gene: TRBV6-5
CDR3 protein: CASSYSSGGRVKQYF

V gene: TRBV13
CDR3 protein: CASSSRQGSNTEAFF

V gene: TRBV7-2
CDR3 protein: CASSGLTGAETQYF

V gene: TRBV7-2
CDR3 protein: CASRQQGGTDTQYF

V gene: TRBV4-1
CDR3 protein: CASSLQGGAKGGYTF

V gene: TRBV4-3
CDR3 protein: CASSQGAGGANEQFF

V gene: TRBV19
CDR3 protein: CATGTFPETQYF

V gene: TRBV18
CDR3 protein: CASSPTGYNEQFF

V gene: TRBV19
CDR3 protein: CASSIVGGQPPYGYTF

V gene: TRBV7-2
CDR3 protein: CASSPILGQETQYF

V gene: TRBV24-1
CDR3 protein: CATSALHTGELFF